The 3 T cell receptor beta chains below were found in one sample sequenced in a study of PD-1 blockade in classical Hodgkin lymphoma. Profiled with immunoSEQ multiplex PCR; TCRdb holds only in-frame clones, not every one. This sample has about 21,000 clones, with 70% to 80% found just once. Every patient was affected by relapse after autologous stem cell transplantation, while exposure to brentuximab vedotin was not uniform. The sequenced sample was peripheral blood mononuclear cells (PBMCs), obtained at baseline. The source of these receptors is a human donor with classical Hodgkin lymphoma.

This clone was observed a single time. This CDR3 is also generated by other DNA sequences in the sample. The chain joins TRBV6-5 to TRBJ1-1; D possibly corresponds to TRBD1 (6 bases). The CDR3 covers 13 residues. Per the germline V gene, CDR1 is MNHEY and CDR2 is SVGAGI. The ends were cut back, 6 bases at V and 1 base at J, with 9 bases in the middle. CDR3 coding DNA: TGTGCCAGCAGCAGGGGAGGGAACACTGAAGCTTTCTTT. This sequence encodes CASSRGGNTEAFF.

The chain uses TRBV10-3 and TRBJ2-3; possibly TRBD1 for D (8 bases). This CDR3 spans 15 amino acids. Trimming left V 6 bases short and J 5 bases short, with 18 bases between. Germline V lookup: CDR1 ENHRY, CDR2 SYGVKD. The CDR3 coding sequence is TGTGCCATCAGCATTACAGGGGGAGGGTTAGATACGCAGTATTTT. It encodes CAISITGGGLDTQYF.

This chain links TRBV7-2 with TRBJ1-2, with a weak D call TRBD1 (6 bases). This CDR3 region has 14 residues. V was cut by 4 bases and J by 2 bases, with 11 bases left in between. Germline V gene sequence: CDR1 SGHTA, CDR2 FQGNSA. The CDR3 here is CASSSYGQNYGYTF. The DNA for the CDR3 is TGTGCCAGCAGCTCCTATGGACAGAACTATGGCTACACCTTC.